This TCR beta chain was obtained from a study of glioma-infiltrating T cells after dendritic cell vaccination. For the study at large: At biweekly intervals, patients got three intradermal dendritic cell vaccine injections.

Regarding this clone: Its antigen is not known.

Study observations and caveats: The cohort had few patients with full blood and tumor sets.

Amplification used 60 V beta primers and 13 J beta primers. Assay used: immunoSEQ multiplex PCR; TCRdb lists only in-frame clones, some missing. The sample lists just under 60,000 clones; about 79% were seen once. Time point given: after dendritic cell vaccination, including at tumor progression/relapse. J lost 4 bases, V lost 4 bases, and 6 bases had no gene match. Germline assignment: CDR1 SGHNT and CDR2 YENEEA. The CDR3 consists of 14 residues. The chain combines TRBV11-3 with TRBJ2-7, with TRBD1 matching 8 bases. The sequence was obtained from a human donor with glioblastoma. Sequencing used blood, obtained after dendritic cell vaccination. This CDR3 is CASSSRDRKYEQYF. The CDR3 DNA sequence: TGTGCCAGCAGCTCCCGGGACAGGAAATACGAGCAGTACTTC.